The clone carrying this TCR beta chain was detected only a few times. What it binds is unknown. The source of the sample is a study of T-cell reconstitution after alpha-beta-depleted transplantation in children. Study-wide results and caveats: Surviving recipient T cells and intrathymic progenitors accounted for some patients' high TCRbeta diversity at day 60. T-cell counts and diversity at one year following transplant were attributed mainly to newly produced T cells.

The V segment lost 2 bases and the J segment 3 bases; nucleotides outside the gene matches: 6. Germline V gene sequence: CDR1 SGHRS, CDR2 YFSETQ. The CDR3 loop spans 17 amino acids. Unique molecular identifiers were incorporated when the TCRbeta library was constructed. TCRdb re-derived calls from the PCR reads in MiXCR, one entry per CDR3 protein. Counted here are fewer than 550,000 distinct CDR3 sequences, around 15% occurring once; the ten biggest clones make up 25% to 35%. The TCR comes from a boy under two years old who had a stem cell transplant for Wiskott-Aldrich syndrome, so the T cells may come from the graft donor. The input for sequencing was PBMCs, mostly from graft donor cells, taken 360 days after TCRalphabeta/CD19-depleted stem cell transplant. The V and J genes are TRBV5-1 and TRBJ2-6; 9 bases match TRBD1. The CDR3 DNA is TGCGCCAGCAGCTTATCACAGGGGGCGCTTGGGGCCAACGTCCTGACTTTC. This sequence encodes CASSLSQGALGANVLTF.